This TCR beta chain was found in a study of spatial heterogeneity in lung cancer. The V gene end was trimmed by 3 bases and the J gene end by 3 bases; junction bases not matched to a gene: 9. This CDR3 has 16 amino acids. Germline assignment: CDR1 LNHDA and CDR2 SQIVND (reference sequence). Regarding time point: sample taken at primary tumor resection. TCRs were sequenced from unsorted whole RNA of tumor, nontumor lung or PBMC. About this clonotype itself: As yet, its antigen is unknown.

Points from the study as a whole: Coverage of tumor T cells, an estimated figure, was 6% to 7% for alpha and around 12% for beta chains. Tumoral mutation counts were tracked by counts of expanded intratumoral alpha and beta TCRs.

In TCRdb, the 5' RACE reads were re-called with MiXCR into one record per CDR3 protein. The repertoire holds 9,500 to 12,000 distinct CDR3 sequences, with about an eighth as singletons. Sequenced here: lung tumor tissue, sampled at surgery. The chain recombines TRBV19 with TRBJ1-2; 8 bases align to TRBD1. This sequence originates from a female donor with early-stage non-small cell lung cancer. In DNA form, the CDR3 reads TGTGCCAGTAGTATCCCCGGACAGGGAGCCTACTATGGCTACACCTTC. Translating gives CASSIPGQGAYYGYTF.